This T cell receptor (beta chain) is from a study of regulatory dendritic cells for organ transplantation. The table came from immunoSEQ multiplex PCR; TCRdb's copy has only in-frame clones and leaves some out. Here the sample spans 30,000 to 40,000 clones, approximately 90% being singletons. Germline V gene lookup returns CDR1 MNHNS and CDR2 SASEGT. The CDR3 has 15 residues. V lost 4 bases, J lost 7 bases, and 10 bases stayed unmatched. This sequence was found in a human donor in good health. The sample comprised naive CD8+ T cells from blood. Subset in this sample: CD45RA+ naive T cells. The J gene is TRBJ1-2, the V gene TRBV6-1; 9 nucleotides match TRBD1. CDR3 bases: TGTGCCAGCAGTGTTTCAGGGACAGGGCCTGCTGGCTACACCTTC. This gives the protein CASSVSGTGPAGYTF.